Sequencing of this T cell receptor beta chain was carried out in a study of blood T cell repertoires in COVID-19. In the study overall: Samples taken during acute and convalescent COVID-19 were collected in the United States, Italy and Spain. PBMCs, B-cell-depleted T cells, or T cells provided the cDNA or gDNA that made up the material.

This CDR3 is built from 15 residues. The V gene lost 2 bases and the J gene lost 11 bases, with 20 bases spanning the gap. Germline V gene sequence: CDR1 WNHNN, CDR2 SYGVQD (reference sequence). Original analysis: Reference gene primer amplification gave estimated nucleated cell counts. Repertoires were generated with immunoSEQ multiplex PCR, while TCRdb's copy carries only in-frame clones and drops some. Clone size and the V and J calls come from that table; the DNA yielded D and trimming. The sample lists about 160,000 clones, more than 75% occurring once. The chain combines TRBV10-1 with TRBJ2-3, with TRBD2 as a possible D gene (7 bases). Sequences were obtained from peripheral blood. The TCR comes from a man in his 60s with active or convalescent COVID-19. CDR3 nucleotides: TGCGCCAGCAGTGAGGTGGGGGGGCGCTTGTTCAAGCAGTATTTT. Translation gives CASSEVGGRLFKQYF.